Listed below are T cell receptor beta chains from one sample, sequenced in a study of tumor-infiltrating lymphocytes in localized non-small cell lung cancer. TCRdb's copy holds only in-frame clones and misses some; the assay was immunoSEQ multiplex PCR. The repertoire holds some 22,000 clones, with roughly 71% as singletons. Sequenced sample: lung tumor tissue. These TCRs come from a human donor with non-small cell lung cancer. Both conserved end residues are part of each CDR3. Each record gives: V gene, D gene, J gene, clone size, CDR3 protein, CDR3 DNA. A D gene is named only where the DNA matches it firmly. A row's size may be missing; if present it is once, few, many or a size class.

>TRBV6-5|TRBD1|TRBJ1-2|-
CASTLRRTGNYGYTF
TGTGCCAGCACCTTACGACGGACAGGGAACTATGGCTACACCTTC
>TRBV25-1|TRBD1|TRBJ1-2|once
CASFSDRGDGYTF
TGTGCCAGCTTCTCAGACAGGGGAGATGGCTACACCTTC
>TRBV4-3|-|TRBJ2-1|few
CASSQDGTPRNEQFF
TGCGCCAGCAGCCAAGATGGGACCCCCCGGAATGAGCAGTTCTTC
>TRBV4-1|TRBD2|TRBJ2-1|once
CASSPGPLAGVDEQFF
TGCGCCAGCAGCCCAGGGCCGCTAGCGGGAGTGGATGAGCAGTTCTTC
>TRBV11-2|-|TRBJ2-1|-
CASSQGAIPVASPYNEQFF
TGTGCCAGCAGCCAAGGGGCCATCCCCGTGGCCTCCCCTTACAATGAGCAGTTCTTC
>TRBV7-8|-|TRBJ1-2|-
CASSPGIYGYTF
TGTGCCAGCAGCCCAGGGATCTATGGCTACACCTTC
>TRBV7-2|TRBD1|TRBJ2-5|-
CASSRQRGQTMGETQYF
TGTGCCAGCAGCCGACAGAGGGGACAGACCATGGGGGAGACCCAGTACTTC
>TRBV5-4|-|TRBJ2-5|-
CASSFLGDVETQYF
TGTGCCAGCAGCTTCCTGGGGGACGTTGAGACCCAGTACTTC
>TRBV6-1|-|TRBJ2-1|few
CASSDCDSPPCYNEQFF
TGTGCCAGCAGTGACTGCGACAGTCCACCGTGTTACAATGAGCAGTTCTTC
>TRBV5-4|TRBD2|TRBJ2-3|-
CASSSGLAGVDTQYF
TGTGCCAGCAGCTCTGGACTAGCGGGAGTCGATACGCAGTATTTT
>TRBV7-9|-|TRBJ1-1|few
CASSRLDKILTEAFF
TGTGCCAGCAGCCGATTAGACAAGATTCTAACTGAAGCTTTCTTT
>TRBV9|-|TRBJ2-7|few
CASSVGDVNEQYF
TGTGCCAGCAGCGTAGGGGACGTAAACGAGCAGTACTTC
>TRBV14|-|TRBJ1-2|-
CASTPLLQIKGIGYTF
TGTGCCAGCACCCCTCTACTACAAATTAAAGGAATTGGCTACACCTTC
>TRBV5-1|-|TRBJ2-1|-
CASSPTQRRSAGNEQFF
TGCGCCAGCAGCCCAACGCAGCGGAGGTCTGCGGGCAATGAGCAGTTCTTC
>TRBV28|-|TRBJ2-5|-
CASSLRSVQEETQYF
TGTGCCAGCAGTTTGAGGTCCGTACAAGAAGAGACCCAGTACTTC
>TRBV30|TRBD1|TRBJ2-5|-
CAWSARGPETQYF
TGTGCCTGGAGTGCAAGGGGGCCAGAGACCCAGTACTTC
>TRBV11-2|-|TRBJ1-1|-
CASSLDQGLNTEAFF
TGTGCCAGCAGCTTAGATCAAGGCCTGAACACTGAAGCTTTCTTT
>TRBV7-2|-|TRBJ1-5|-
CASSLQDGQPQHF
TGTGCCAGCAGCTTACAAGACGGTCAGCCCCAGCATTTT
>TRBV7-2|-|TRBJ1-4|few
CASHNSPGEKLFF
TGTGCCAGCCACAACTCGCCTGGAGAAAAACTGTTTTTT
>TRBV27|TRBD1|TRBJ1-2|-
CASSRQGSGYTF
TGTGCCAGCAGTCGACAGGGGTCCGGCTACACCTTC
>TRBV5-1|-|TRBJ1-4|-
CASSLEGGPEKLFF
TGCGCCAGCAGCTTGGAGGGGGGGCCCGAAAAACTGTTTTTT
>TRBV7-8|TRBD1|TRBJ1-5|few
CASSPQTGGQLYSNQPQHF
TGTGCCAGCAGCCCGCAGACAGGGGGCCAACTTTATAGCAATCAGCCCCAGCATTTT
>TRBV7-9|-|TRBJ1-1|-
CASSFQGNTEAFF
TGTGCCAGCAGCTTTCAGGGAAACACTGAAGCTTTCTTT
>TRBV4-2|TRBD1|TRBJ2-3|-
CASSQGSQGASDTQYF
TGTGCCAGCAGCCAGGGCTCCCAGGGGGCTTCAGATACGCAGTATTTT
>TRBV7-2|-|TRBJ2-3|-
CASSPLYGDTQYF
TGTGCCAGCAGCCCTCTATATGGAGATACGCAGTATTTT
>TRBV4-1|TRBD2|TRBJ2-5|few
CASSQAGAGRGETQYF
TGCGCCAGCAGCCAAGCGGGAGCGGGGAGGGGAGAGACCCAGTACTTC
>TRBV5-6|-|TRBJ2-7|-
CASSWLGDEQYF
TGTGCCAGCAGCTGGCTAGGTGACGAGCAGTACTTC
>TRBV6-1|TRBD1|TRBJ1-2|-
CASNWDRGYNTF
TGTGCCAGCAATTGGGACAGGGGGTATAACACCTTC
>TRBV2|TRBD1|TRBJ1-4|-
CASTLQGSNEKLFF
TGTGCCAGCACCTTACAGGGGTCTAATGAAAAACTGTTTTTT
>TRBV19|-|TRBJ1-5|-
CASSTPWRGSNQPQHF
TGTGCCAGTAGTACCCCTTGGAGGGGCAGCAATCAGCCCCAGCATTTT
>TRBV7-3|-|TRBJ2-7|few
CASSDYEQYF
TGTGCCAGCAGCGACTACGAGCAGTACTTC
>TRBV5-4|TRBD1|TRBJ2-7|-
CASSRDRGTYEQYF
TGTGCCAGCAGTCGGGACAGGGGGACCTACGAGCAGTACTTC
>TRBV2|-|TRBJ1-1|-
CASSEGRGLNTEAFF
TGTGCCAGCAGTGAGGGTCGAGGGTTGAACACTGAAGCTTTCTTT
>TRBV6-4|-|TRBJ1-6|-
CASSDSDTRPSPLHF
TGTGCCAGCAGTGACTCGGATACCCGGCCTTCACCCCTCCACTTT
>TRBV4-3|TRBD1|TRBJ1-1|-
CASSQDRGREAFF
TGCGCCAGCAGCCAAGACAGGGGGCGTGAAGCTTTCTTT
>TRBV7-2|TRBD2|TRBJ2-5|-
CASSLVAGGPQETQYF
TGTGCCAGCAGCTTAGTAGCGGGAGGTCCTCAAGAGACCCAGTACTTC
>TRBV9|-|TRBJ1-5|-
CASSVDDRTNLAQHF
TGTGCCAGCAGCGTAGACGACAGGACGAATCTTGCCCAGCATTTT
>TRBV20-1|-|TRBJ2-1|-
CSARASAEQFF
TGCAGTGCTAGGGCTAGCGCTGAGCAGTTCTTC
>TRBV5-3|-|TRBJ2-5|-
CASSLNAGETQYF
TGTGCCAGCAGCCTTAACGCGGGAGAGACCCAGTACTTC
>TRBV7-6|-|TRBJ2-7|-
CASSLGTAYEQYF
TGTGCCAGCAGCTTAGGGACAGCTTACGAGCAGTACTTC
>TRBV27|TRBD1|TRBJ2-7|-
CASSLADRAPYEQYF
TGTGCCAGCAGTTTAGCGGACAGGGCCCCCTACGAGCAGTACTTC
>TRBV7-7|-|TRBJ2-3|-
CASSRIGGSTDTQYF
TGTGCCAGCAGCAGAATTGGGGGGAGCACAGATACGCAGTATTTT
>TRBV27|TRBD2|TRBJ2-7|many
CASSPRRETYEQYF
TGTGCCAGCAGCCCTAGGCGGGAGACCTACGAGCAGTACTTC
>TRBV19|TRBD2|TRBJ2-1|-
CASSIIAGGDEQFF
TGTGCCAGTAGTATAATCGCGGGAGGAGATGAGCAGTTCTTC